The 21 T cell receptor beta chains in this list originate from one sample, sequenced in a study of cytomegalovirus exposure and HLA in healthy donors. It was with 60 Vbeta and 13 Jbeta primers that the PCR ran. Data came from immunoSEQ multiplex PCR; TCRdb stores just in-frame clones and leaves some out. The sample includes roughly 240,000 clones, just under 80% of them seen just once. The sample consisted of PBMCs. The receptors shown here come from a boy aged 5-17 years in good health and CMV-seronegative.

This chain links TRBV5-1 with TRBJ2-5; 14 bases map to TRBD2. This CDR3 has 15 residues. CDR1 and CDR2 from the germline V gene are SGHRS and YFSETQ. The V gene end was trimmed by 4 bases and the J gene end by 4 bases; junction bases not matched to a gene: 3. The CDR3 reads CASSLGTSGRETQYF. The CDR3 DNA reads TGCGCCAGCAGCCTAGGGACTAGCGGGAGAGAGACCCAGTACTTC.

The chain uses TRBV4-1 and TRBJ1-5; TRBD1 matches 10 bases. V was clipped by 3 bases and J by 2 bases; unmatched bases: 13. Germline V gives CDR1 MGHRA, CDR2 YSYEKL. The CDR3 runs 19 residues. CDR3 in DNA: TGCGCCAGCAGCCACGGACAGGGGGTCCTCCGTACTGGCAATCAGCCCCAGCATTTT. Encoded protein: CASSHGQGVLRTGNQPQHF.

The rearrangement links TRBV7-2 to TRBJ1-2; 8 nucleotides agree with TRBD1. Germline V gene sequence: CDR1 SGHTA, CDR2 FQGNSA. The CDR3 consists of 14 residues. Unmatched junction bases numbered 10, after V lost 5 bases and J lost 8 bases. In nucleotides, the CDR3 is TGTGCCAGCAGCCACCCCGGACAGGGTCGCGGCTACACCTTC. Translating it yields CASSHPGQGRGYTF. The complete variable domain, with remaining parts taken from reference TRBV7-2 and TRBJ1-2, reads GAGVSQSPSNKVTEKGKDVELRCDPISGHTALYWYRQSLGQGLEFLIYFQGNSAPDKSGLPSDRFSAERTGGSVSTLTIQRTQQEDSAVYLCASSHPGQGRGYTFGSGTRLTVV.

The gene calls are TRBV9 and TRBJ2-7; D possibly corresponds to TRBD2 (6 bases). CDR1 and CDR2 (germline): SGDLS, YYNGEE. This CDR3 is built from 15 residues. With 0 bases removed from V and 2 bases from J, the gap between germline ends came to 12 bases. The CDR3 DNA sequence: TGTGCCAGCAGCGTAGACGGCGGGGTCACCTACGAGCAGTACTTC. Translation gives CASSVDGGVTYEQYF.

This clone came up once. Here the CDR3 DNA reads TGTGCCAGCAGCTTAGTCCCAGGGCCGAACACTGAAGCTTTCTTT. Protein product: CASSLVPGPNTEAFF. The gene calls are TRBV11-2 and TRBJ1-1, with D possibly being TRBD1 (5 bases). CDR3 size: 15 residues. Trimming stripped 1 base from V and 1 base from J, with 10 bases between. Germline lookup yields CDR1 SGHAT and CDR2 FQNNGV.

This chain connects TRBV10-3 to TRBJ2-7, with 10 bases fitting TRBD1. V dropped 6 bases and J dropped 2; count of bases not matched to a gene: 1. CDR1 ENHRY and CDR2 SYGVKD come from the germline V gene. This CDR3 is 13 amino acids long. CDR3 coding DNA: TGTGCCATCAGAGACAGGGGGCCCTACGAGCAGTACTTC. It specifies CAIRDRGPYEQYF.

This clone came up once. The chain combines TRBV19 with TRBJ2-1; 10 nucleotides align to TRBD1. Germline assignment: CDR1 LNHDA and CDR2 SQIVND (reference sequence). The J segment lost 1 base and the V segment lost 5 bases, leaving 5 bases of the junction unmatched. The CDR3 has 16 residues. CDR3 in amino acids: CASSQRGQGSYNEQFF. CDR3 nucleotide sequence: TGTGCCAGTAGTCAGAGGGGACAGGGGTCCTACAATGAGCAGTTCTTC.

This chain connects TRBV6-4 to TRBJ1-1; D is ambiguous. This CDR3 is built from 15 residues. V lost 3 bases and J 7 bases, leaving 18 bases between the germline ends. The germline CDR1 and CDR2 sequences are MRHNA and SNTAGT. The CDR3 spells CASSESRSRTSEAFF. The CDR3 nucleotides read TGTGCCAGCAGTGAGAGTCGGTCCAGAACTAGTGAAGCTTTCTTT.

The genes are TRBV11-2 and TRBJ1-2; D is possibly TRBD1 (5 bases). The CDR3 is 15 residues long. Germline V lookup: CDR1 SGHAT, CDR2 FQNNGV. V was pared by 0 bases and J by 4 bases, with 12 bases between. The CDR3 DNA reads TGTGCCAGCAGCTTAGACAGGGTCTCGGGCTATGGCTACACCTTC. Protein: CASSLDRVSGYGYTF.

The V gene is TRBV9, the J gene TRBJ1-2; D may be TRBD1 (6 bases). Germline V gene data show CDR1 as SGDLS and CDR2 as YYNGEE. CDR3 length: 13 amino acids. The V gene lost 7 bases and the J gene lost 8 bases, with 18 bases spanning the gap. CDR3 sequence (DNA): TGTGCCAGCGGGGCGGGGGGGCGCAGGGGCTACACCTTC. Protein: CASGAGGRRGYTF.

The chain couples TRBV5-6 to TRBJ1-2; TRBD1 might be the D (5 bases). Looked up from germline, CDR1 is SGHDT and CDR2 is YYEEEE. V lost 1 base to trimming and J lost 3 bases, with 13 bases between them. CDR3 length: 15 amino acids. CDR3 amino acids: CASSLLGARDYGYTF. In DNA form, the CDR3 reads TGTGCCAGCAGCTTGCTAGGGGCCCGGGACTATGGCTACACCTTC.

This rearrangement joins TRBV10-3 to TRBJ2-7; no clear D. The V gene lost 6 bases and the J gene lost 7 bases, with 16 bases spanning the gap. Germline V gene lookup returns CDR1 ENHRY and CDR2 SYGVKD. CDR3 size: 13 residues. The CDR3 DNA reads TGTGCCATCAGCCGGCCTAGTTCTAGGGAGCAGTACTTC. Translated, it gives CAISRPSSREQYF.

The rearrangement joins TRBV19 to TRBJ1-2; no definite D call. V was pared by 1 base and J by 4 bases, with 13 bases between. The CDR3 runs 15 residues. Germline loops: CDR1 LNHDA, CDR2 SQIVND (reference sequence). CDR3 protein: CASSIGGGSSYGYTF. The CDR3, as DNA: TGTGCCAGTAGTATAGGGGGAGGGTCCTCCTATGGCTACACCTTC.

This chain uses TRBV4-1 with TRBJ2-5, with TRBD2 matching 15 bases. The ends lost 4 bases at V and 5 bases at J; junction bases unmatched: 8. This CDR3 has 17 amino acids. CDR1 and CDR2 from the germline V gene are MGHRA and YSYEKL. Here the CDR3 DNA reads TGCGCCAGCAGCCCCGGACTAGCGGGAGGGAGGTGGGAGACCCAGTACTTC. Protein sequence: CASSPGLAGGRWETQYF.

V usage is TRBV19 and J usage is TRBJ2-7; 7 nucleotides align to TRBD2. Trimming at V came to 5 bases and at J to 7 bases, leaving 17 bases not matched to a gene. From germline, CDR1 is LNHDA and CDR2 SQIVND (reference sequence). The CDR3 runs to 16 residues. CDR3 region: CASSAIGTAPGGEQYF. CDR3 DNA sequence: TGTGCCAGTAGTGCCATAGGGACGGCACCGGGGGGAGAGCAGTACTTC.

The rearrangement joins TRBV6-1 to TRBJ2-5, with a weak D call TRBD1 (6 bases). This CDR3 is 15 amino acids long. Germline loops: CDR1 MNHNS, CDR2 SASEGT. Trimming left V 2 bases short and J 1 base short, with 11 bases between. The DNA for the CDR3 is TGTGCCAGCAGTGAACTGGCAGGGGCCCAAGAGACCCAGTACTTC. The encoded protein is CASSELAGAQETQYF.

CDR3 loop: CASSLGGTNTEAFF. CDR3 DNA: TGTGCCAGCAGTTTAGGGGGGACGAACACTGAAGCTTTCTTT. The chain couples TRBV27 to TRBJ1-1; possibly TRBD1 for D (5 bases). Germline V CDR1 and CDR2: MNHEY, SMNVEV (reference sequence). CDR3 length: 14 amino acids. Trimming pared 2 bases from V and 1 base from J, leaving 8 bases between.

This rearrangement joins TRBV7-9 to TRBJ2-1; unclear D gene. Trimming stripped 0 bases from V and 6 bases from J, with 6 bases between. The CDR3 is 13 amino acids. Germline values: CDR1 SEHNR, CDR2 FQNEAQ (reference sequence). Here the CDR3 reads CASSLALVNEQFF. In DNA, the CDR3 is TGTGCCAGCAGCTTAGCGCTAGTCAATGAGCAGTTCTTC.

The chain has TRBV5-1 and TRBJ1-4; 9 positions agree with TRBD1. CDR3 size: 15 residues. The trim removed 4 bases at V and 8 bases at J, leaving 9 bases unmatched. Germline assignment: CDR1 SGHRS and CDR2 YFSETQ. CDR3 sequence: CASSLVGQGTEKLFF. The CDR3 nucleotides read TGCGCCAGCAGCCTTGTGGGACAGGGAACCGAAAAACTGTTTTTT.

This clone appeared a single time. The rearrangement links TRBV30 to TRBJ2-2; TRBD1 matches at 8 bases. CDR1 is GTSNPN and CDR2 is SVGIG in the germline V gene (reference sequence). Losses at the gene ends were 3 bases for V and 4 bases for J; bases not matched to a gene: 7. The CDR3 is made up of 15 amino acids. CDR3 amino acids: CAWSRGQGSTGELFF. The CDR3 DNA reads TGTGCCTGGAGCCGAGGACAGGGCAGCACCGGGGAGCTGTTTTTT.

This chain uses TRBV27 with TRBJ2-1; D might be TRBD2 (6 bases). Germline V CDR1 and CDR2: MNHEY, SMNVEV (reference sequence). The V and J ends lost 3 bases and 6 bases respectively, with 12 bases between them. The CDR3 is 14 amino acids. The CDR3: CASSFTPEGNEQFF. The CDR3 DNA sequence: TGTGCCAGCAGTTTCACGCCGGAGGGCAATGAGCAGTTCTTC.